The clone carrying this T cell receptor beta chain was observed once. The source of the sample is a study of T cell responses to AZD1222 COVID-19 vaccine. Here immunoSEQ multiplex PCR was the method, and the copy in TCRdb shows in-frame clones only, minus some. This table has roughly 120,000 clones, around 86% appearing once. CDR3 size: 14 residues. Trimming pared 5 bases from V and 5 bases from J, leaving 15 bases between. Looked up from germline, CDR1 is SGHVS and CDR2 is FQNEAQ. The chain joins TRBV7-8 to TRBJ1-1; D is ambiguous. The source material was peripheral blood, sampled on day 0 of AZD1222 vaccination. The clonotype comes from an adult in good health. This chain's CDR3 is CASSTVLPRTEAFF. The CDR3 coding sequence is TGTGCCAGCAGCACTGTTCTTCCGAGGACTGAAGCTTTCTTT.